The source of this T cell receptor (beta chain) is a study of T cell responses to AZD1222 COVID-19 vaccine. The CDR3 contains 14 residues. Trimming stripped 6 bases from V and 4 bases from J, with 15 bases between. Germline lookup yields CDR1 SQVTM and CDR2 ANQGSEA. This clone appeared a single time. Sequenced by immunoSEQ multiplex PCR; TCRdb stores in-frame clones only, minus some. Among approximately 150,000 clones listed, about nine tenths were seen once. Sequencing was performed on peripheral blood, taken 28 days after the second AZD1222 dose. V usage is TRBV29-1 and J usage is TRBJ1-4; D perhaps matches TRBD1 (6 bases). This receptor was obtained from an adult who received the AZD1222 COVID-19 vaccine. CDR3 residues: CSVSATGLNEKLFF. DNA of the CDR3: TGCAGCGTCTCCGCGACAGGCCTTAATGAAAAACTGTTTTTT.